What follows are 32 T cell receptor beta chains derived from one specimen sequenced in a study of beta chain features in type 1 diabetes. The study reverse transcribed the entire isolated RNA, so it sequenced expressed TCRB transcripts. Only in-frame clones appear in the TCRdb table, and some are missing; sequencing was by immunoSEQ multiplex PCR. The sample yields about 620,000 clones, 15% to 17% seen once. Material for sequencing was naive CD4+ T cells from blood. The receptors shown here come from a man aged 18 to 30 in good health.

The rearrangement joins TRBV6-6 to TRBJ1-3; D uncertain. Germline assignment: CDR1 MNHNY and CDR2 SVGAGI (reference sequence). Trimming took 2 bases from V and 4 from J, leaving 15 bases between them. The CDR3 has 16 residues. The CDR3 nucleotides read TGTGCCAGCAGTTACCCAATTGGACGGGGAGGAAACACCATATATTTT. The encoded protein is CASSYPIGRGGNTIYF.

This clone turned up a few times. This chain links TRBV5-1 with TRBJ2-1; no definite D call. The CDR3 consists of 14 residues. Germline assignment: CDR1 SGHRS and CDR2 YFSETQ. V lost 0 bases and J lost 8, with 12 bases in between. CDR3 sequence (DNA): TGCGCCAGCAGCTTGGAGGCCTTTAGGGATGAGCAGTTCTTC. Encoded protein: CASSLEAFRDEQFF. Combining the CDR3 with reference TRBV5-1 and TRBJ2-1 gives the whole variable domain KAGVTQTPRYLIKTRGQQVTLSCSPISGHRSVSWYQQTPGQGLQFLFEYFSETQRNKGNFPGRFSGRQFSNSRSEMNVSTLELGDSALYLCASSLEAFRDEQFFGPGTRLTVL.

This clone was counted a few times. The chain has TRBV7-3 and TRBJ2-1; D gene unclear. This CDR3 has 16 amino acids. CDR1 is SGHTA and CDR2 is FQGTGA in the germline V gene. V was shortened by 3 bases and J by 5 bases, with 17 bases between the two germline ends. DNA for the CDR3: TGTGCCAGCAGCTTTGAGGCGCACAGATCTAACAATGAGCAGTTCTTC. Translated: CASSFEAHRSNNEQFF.

The chain recombines TRBV14 with TRBJ2-5; D gene unclear. Trimming took off 1 base at V and 5 bases at J, with 11 bases between the two ends. CDR3 size: 14 residues. CDR1 SGHDN and CDR2 FVKESK come from the germline V gene. CDR3 amino acids: CASSQGGLGETQYF. The CDR3 DNA follows: TGTGCCAGCAGCCAAGGTGGATTGGGGGAGACCCAGTACTTC.

The rearrangement uses TRBV30 and TRBJ2-5; D is undetermined. With the DNA end fitting TRBJ2-7 better, the J assignment may be wrong. Germline CDR1 GTSNPN, CDR2 SVGIG (reference sequence). The CDR3 length is 11 residues. CDR3 sequence reads: CAWTASYEQYF. As DNA, the CDR3 is TGTGCCTGGACGGCCTCCTACGAGCAGTACTTC.

This clone was seen a handful of times. V gene TRBV7-6 combines with J gene TRBJ2-5; D uncertain. The tail of the sequence fits TRBJ2-7 better, so the J call may be wrong. Germline CDR1 SGHVS, CDR2 FNYEAQ. The CDR3 runs 17 residues. The CDR3 reads CASSNALHGPRTYEQYF. Here the CDR3 DNA reads TGTGCCAGCAGCAACGCCCTGCACGGACCTCGGACCTACGAGCAGTACTTC.

This clone has a handful of counts. The chain carries TRBV5-5 and TRBJ1-2, with TRBD1 as a possible D gene (5 bases). Trimming took off 4 bases at V and 13 bases at J, with 17 bases between the two ends. This CDR3 has 12 amino acids. Per the germline V gene, CDR1 is SGHKS and CDR2 is YYEKEE (reference sequence). The CDR3: CASSPQPQGPTF. CDR3 nucleotides: TGTGCCAGCAGCCCTCAACCCCAGGGCCCCACCTTC.

This chain's CDR3 is CASSLAQGYEQYF. The CDR3 DNA follows: TGTGCCAGCAGCTTAGCACAGGGTTACGAGCAGTACTTC. V gene TRBV7-2 combines with J gene TRBJ2-7; tentatively, D is TRBD1 (6 bases). Germline CDR1 SGHTA, CDR2 FQGNSA. CDR3 size: 13 residues. Trimming shortened V by 0 bases and J by 4 bases, and 7 bases separated the two germline ends.

This clone was picked up one time. The rearrangement links TRBV13 to TRBJ2-3; D perhaps matches TRBD2 (6 bases). CDR1 is PRHDT and CDR2 is FYEKMQ in the germline V gene (reference sequence). V lost 5 bases and J lost 9, with 12 bases in between. CDR3 length equals 12 residues. The CDR3 sequence is CASSRAAGTQYF. The CDR3 DNA is TGTGCCAGCAGCCGGGCCGCGGGAACGCAGTATTTT.

The V and J genes are TRBV18 and TRBJ2-3; D is unresolved. The CDR3 sequence is 17 residues long. Germline values: CDR1 KGHSH, CDR2 LQKENI. The V end lost 2 bases, the J end lost 2 bases, and 17 bases lay between the germline ends. In nucleotides, the CDR3 is TGTGCCAGCTCACCAGTCTTCAAGGATACCAACACAGATACGCAGTATTTT. Protein sequence: CASSPVFKDTNTDTQYF.

This clone showed up just a few times. The CDR3 DNA is TGTGCCAGCAGGGCAGAAGGAAGGCAGTATTTT. It translates to CASRAEGRQYF. The chain employs TRBV6-5 and TRBJ2-3; D is undetermined. Germline V gives CDR1 MNHEY, CDR2 SVGAGI. The germline V and J ends were trimmed by 6 bases and 11 bases, with 12 bases remaining between them. The CDR3 totals 11 residues.

This clone was observed a few times. This chain links TRBV7-3 with TRBJ1-2; TRBD1 matches at 9 bases. With V trimmed by 0 bases and J by 7 bases, 3 bases remained unmatched. Germline V gene sequence: CDR1 SGHTA, CDR2 FQGTGA. The CDR3 spans 14 residues. The CDR3 coding sequence is TGTGCCAGCAGCTTAACGCCGGGACAGGGTGGCTACACCTTC. This translates into CASSLTPGQGGYTF.

There are a few counts of this clone. V gene TRBV7-3 combines with J gene TRBJ2-3; 10 nucleotides match TRBD2. The CDR3 length is 13 residues. Germline trimming cut 8 bases from V and 1 base from J; bases unmatched to any gene: 0. Germline V gene data show CDR1 as SGHTA and CDR2 as FQGTGA. CDR3 sequence reads: CASGTSGTDTQYF. CDR3 bases: TGTGCCAGCGGGACTAGCGGCACAGATACGCAGTATTTT. The full variable domain, in which reference TRBV7-3 and TRBJ2-3 provide the parts outside the CDR3, is GAGVSQTPSNKVTEKGKYVELRCDPISGHTALYWYRQSLGQGPEFLIYFQGTGAADDSGLPNDRFFAVRPEGSVSTLKIQRTERGDSAVYLCASGTSGTDTQYFGPGTRLTVL.

A few counts support this clone. The chain has TRBV7-3 and TRBJ2-1; D possibly uses TRBD1 or TRBD2 (5 bases each). The germline V and J ends were trimmed by 5 bases and 9 bases, with 20 bases remaining between them. The CDR3 extends over 15 amino acids. Per germline, CDR1 SGHTA and CDR2 FQGTGA. The CDR3 protein is CASSLTRDTGGEQFF. CDR3 in DNA: TGTGCCAGCAGCCTGACCCGGGATACAGGAGGTGAGCAGTTCTTC.

The sample holds a few counts of this clone. This chain links TRBV2 with TRBJ1-3; D is ambiguous. Deletions cut 6 bases from V and 4 bases from J, with 16 bases between. The CDR3 is 15 amino acids. CDR1 and CDR2 (germline): SNHLY, FYNNEI. The CDR3 DNA sequence: TGTGCCAGCAGCCCGGTACAGAATATCGGAAACACCATATATTTT. This codes for CASSPVQNIGNTIYF.

This rearrangement joins TRBV6-5 to TRBJ2-7; 8 bases are shared with TRBD1. From germline, CDR1 is MNHEY and CDR2 SVGAGI. V lost 8 bases and J lost 3; bases outside the gene matches: 12. The CDR3 consists of 15 residues. CDR3 bases: TGTGCCAGCGCCTTCGACGGGACAGGCCGCTACGAGCAGTACTTC. The encoded protein is CASAFDGTGRYEQYF.

This clone turned up a few times. The chain combines TRBV4-3 with TRBJ2-3; TRBD2 matches at 7 bases. There are 14 residues in the CDR3. Unmatched junction bases numbered 1, after V lost 4 bases and J lost 0 bases. CDR1 and CDR2 from the germline V gene are LGHNA and YSLEER. The CDR3 loop is CASSLSGSTDTQYF. In DNA, the CDR3 is TGCGCCAGCAGCCTTAGCGGGAGCACAGATACGCAGTATTTT.

The chain has TRBV5-6 and TRBJ2-5, with a weak D call TRBD1 (5 bases). Germline V CDR1 and CDR2: SGHDT, YYEEEE. This CDR3 spans 13 amino acids. Trimming removed 2 bases at V and 4 bases at J, with 9 bases between. Here the CDR3 DNA reads TGTGCCAGCAGCTTCCTCAGGGCAGAGACCCAGTACTTC. Amino acids: CASSFLRAETQYF. The variable domain in full, completed from reference TRBV5-6 and TRBJ2-5, reads DAGVTQSPTHLIKTRGQQVTLRCSPKSGHDTVSWYQQALGQGPQFIFQYYEEEERQRGNFPDRFSGHQFPNYSSELNVNALLLGDSALYLCASSFLRAETQYFGPGTRLLVL.

This clone was seen only a few times. The genes are TRBV28 and TRBJ1-5; the D is unclear. The CDR3 runs to 15 residues. V lost 5 bases and J lost 3, with 14 bases in between. Germline CDR1 and CDR2: MDHEN and SYDVKM. The CDR3 sequence: CASSTLGTSNQPQHF. The CDR3 DNA sequence: TGTGCCAGCAGTACCCTAGGCACGTCCAATCAGCCCCAGCATTTT.

The chain joins TRBV10-3 to TRBJ2-3, with 9 bases aligning to TRBD2. This CDR3 spans 14 amino acids. Germline V gene sequence: CDR1 ENHRY, CDR2 SYGVKD. V lost 7 bases, J lost 4 bases, and 6 bases stayed unmatched. CDR3: CAIKGLANADTQYF. The CDR3 DNA reads TGTGCCATCAAAGGACTAGCGAATGCAGATACGCAGTATTTT.

The CDR3 loop reads CASRHRQGDYQPQHF. The CDR3 DNA reads TGTGCCAGCAGACATAGACAGGGAGACTATCAGCCCCAGCATTTT. This chain connects TRBV2 to TRBJ1-5; 7 bases match TRBD1. From germline, CDR1 is SNHLY and CDR2 FYNNEI. This CDR3 has 15 residues. V gave up 6 bases and J gave up 5 bases; unmatched junction bases: 10.

The chain joins TRBV5-1 to TRBJ1-1; D is uncertain. This CDR3 comprises 12 residues. The V gene lost 2 bases and the J gene lost 6 bases, with 8 bases spanning the gap. Germline-derived CDR1 and CDR2 are SGHRS and YFSETQ. CDR3 in DNA: TGCGCCAGCAGCTTTTCAGGACCTGAAGCTTTCTTT. Translated, it gives CASSFSGPEAFF.

The chain couples TRBV7-3 to TRBJ2-1; 14 bases fit TRBD2. The J segment lost 6 bases and the V segment lost 2 bases, leaving 6 bases of the junction unmatched. CDR1 and CDR2 (germline): SGHTA, FQGTGA. The CDR3 spans 17 residues. CDR3 amino acids: CASSLGTSGSVRNEQFF. The CDR3 nucleotides are TGTGCCAGCAGCTTAGGGACTAGCGGGAGTGTACGCAATGAGCAGTTCTTC.

This clone was observed a handful of times. The chain combines TRBV5-4 with TRBJ2-2, with 7 bases lining up with TRBD1. The V segment lost 1 base and the J segment 6 bases; nucleotides outside the gene matches: 3. From germline, CDR1 is SGHNT and CDR2 YYREEE (reference sequence). The CDR3 length is 14 residues. The CDR3 nucleotides read TGTGCCAGCAGCTTGAATAGGGGGCCCGGGGAGCTGTTTTTT. It yields the protein CASSLNRGPGELFF.

The rearrangement links TRBV4-2 to TRBJ1-2; 7 bases align to TRBD1. The CDR3 is made up of 16 amino acids. Germline V gene lookup returns CDR1 LGHNA and CDR2 YNFKEQ. Trimming at V came to 0 bases and at J to 3 bases, leaving 7 bases not matched to a gene. CDR3 residues: CASSQEQGRAYYGYTF. CDR3 nucleotide sequence: TGTGCCAGCAGCCAAGAACAGGGGCGCGCATACTATGGCTACACCTTC.

This clone has just a few counts. The chain employs TRBV7-9 and TRBJ2-7; 8 bases match TRBD1. In germline, CDR1 is SEHNR, CDR2 FQNEAQ (reference sequence). Losses at the gene ends were 2 bases for V and 3 bases for J; bases not matched to a gene: 9. This CDR3 is built from 16 residues. The CDR3 DNA follows: TGTGCCAGCAGCTTATTCCCGGGACAGGCAGACTACGAGCAGTACTTC. It encodes CASSLFPGQADYEQYF.

The rearrangement links TRBV19 to TRBJ2-7; possible D gene TRBD1, 6 bases. This CDR3 spans 11 amino acids. Germline CDR1 LNHDA, CDR2 SQIVND (reference sequence). The CDR3: CAVQGYLEQYF. The CDR3 region has the DNA TGTGCGGTCCAGGGGTATCTCGAGCAGTACTTC. Based on the CDR3 plus reference TRBV19 and TRBJ2-7, the full variable domain is DGGITQSPKYLFRKEGQNVTLSCEQNLNHDAMYWYRQDPGQGLRLIYYSQIVNDFQKGDIAEGYSVSREKKESFPLTVTSAQKNPTAFYLCAVQGYLEQYFGPGTRLTVT.

This clone has only a few counts. V usage is TRBV14 and J usage is TRBJ2-3, with 9 bases lining up with TRBD1. Unmatched junction bases numbered 13, after V lost 4 bases and J lost 2 bases. Per germline, CDR1 SGHDN and CDR2 FVKESK. The CDR3 has 18 residues. The CDR3 reads CASSRLARTGAYTDTQYF. The CDR3 DNA reads as TGTGCCAGCAGCCGACTAGCCAGGACAGGGGCTTACACAGATACGCAGTATTTT.

This clone has more than one count but fewer than ten. The chain couples TRBV7-9 to TRBJ2-3; 8 nucleotides line up with TRBD1. The CDR3 length is 16 residues. Trimming took 0 bases from V and 5 from J; bases not matched to a gene: 7. In germline, CDR1 is SEHNR, CDR2 FQNEAQ (reference sequence). CDR3 in DNA: TGTGCCAGCAGCTTAGCGGGGCACAGGGGGAAAGATACGCAGTATTTT. Its translation: CASSLAGHRGKDTQYF.

The V gene is TRBV9, the J gene TRBJ2-7, with 9 bases lining up with TRBD1. The CDR3 covers 16 residues. CDR1 is SGDLS and CDR2 is YYNGEE in the germline V gene. Germline trimming cut 3 bases from V and 2 bases from J; bases unmatched to any gene: 9. The CDR3 nucleotides read TGTGCCAGCAGCGGCGGGGACAGGGTAAATCCCTACGAGCAGTACTTC. Its translation is CASSGGDRVNPYEQYF.

The chain couples TRBV7-8 to TRBJ1-3; D remains ambiguous. The CDR3 extends over 13 amino acids. Germline lookup yields CDR1 SGHVS and CDR2 FQNEAQ. Trimming pared 1 base from V and 2 bases from J, leaving 3 bases between. For the CDR3, the DNA is TGTGCCAGCAGCTTAGGGACTGGAAACACCATATATTTT. It translates to CASSLGTGNTIYF.

With respect to this clone: In the same sample, other DNA sequences code for this CDR3. The rearrangement uses TRBV9 and TRBJ1-1, with D maybe TRBD1 (5 bases). Germline CDR1 and CDR2: SGDLS and YYNGEE. Trimming left V 0 bases short and J 3 bases short, with 6 bases between. This CDR3 is built from 13 residues. CDR3 protein: CASSVAGDTEAFF. The CDR3 nucleotides read TGTGCCAGCAGCGTAGCGGGGGACACTGAAGCTTTCTTT.